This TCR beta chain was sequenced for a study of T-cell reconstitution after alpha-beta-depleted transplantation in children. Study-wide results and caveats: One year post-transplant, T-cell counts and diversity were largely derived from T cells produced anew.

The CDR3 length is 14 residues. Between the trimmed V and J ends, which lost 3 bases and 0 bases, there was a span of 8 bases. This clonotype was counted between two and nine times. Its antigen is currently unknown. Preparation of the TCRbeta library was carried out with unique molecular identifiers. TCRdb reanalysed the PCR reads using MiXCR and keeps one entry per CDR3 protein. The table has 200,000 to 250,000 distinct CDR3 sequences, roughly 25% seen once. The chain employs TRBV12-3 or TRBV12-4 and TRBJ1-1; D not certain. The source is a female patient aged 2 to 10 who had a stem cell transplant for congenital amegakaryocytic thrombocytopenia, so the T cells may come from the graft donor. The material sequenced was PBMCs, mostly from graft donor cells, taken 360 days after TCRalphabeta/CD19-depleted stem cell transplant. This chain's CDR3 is CASSFAELNTEAFF. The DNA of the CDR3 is TGTGCCAGCAGTTTTGCAGAGCTGAACACTGAAGCTTTCTTT.